The sequence of this T cell receptor beta chain was determined in a study of cytomegalovirus exposure and HLA in healthy donors. Overall study context: The platform used for the 95 to 150 validation repertoires matched that of the roughly 670 first-cohort repertoires, a later analysis reported. Study-wide points: The TCR clusters that emerged in the first cohort tended, a later analysis found, to co-occur in the 120 or so validation repertoires. Three chains linked to CMV were shown in vitro to be specific for CMV antigens.

About this clone itself: The target antigen is unknown.

V shed 0 bases, J shed 5 bases, and the junction held 12 bases outside the gene matches. CDR1 is SGDLS and CDR2 is YYNGEE in the germline V gene. This CDR3 has 17 residues. Repertoires were generated with immunoSEQ multiplex PCR, while TCRdb's copy carries only in-frame clones and drops some. Counted here are approximately 170,000 clones, approximately 84% occurring once; the ten biggest clones make up about 9.4%. The study drew the donors from its approximately 120-subject validation cohort, separate from the approximately 690-subject first cohort. The J gene is TRBJ2-5, the V gene TRBV9; 8 nucleotides match TRBD1. This clonotype was obtained from a man aged 25-40 years in good health and CMV-seropositive. Sequenced input: PBMCs. The CDR3 DNA follows: TGTGCCAGCAGCGTAGAAACTACCGGGACAGGTGTCGAGACCCAGTACTTC. This gives the protein CASSVETTGTGVETQYF.